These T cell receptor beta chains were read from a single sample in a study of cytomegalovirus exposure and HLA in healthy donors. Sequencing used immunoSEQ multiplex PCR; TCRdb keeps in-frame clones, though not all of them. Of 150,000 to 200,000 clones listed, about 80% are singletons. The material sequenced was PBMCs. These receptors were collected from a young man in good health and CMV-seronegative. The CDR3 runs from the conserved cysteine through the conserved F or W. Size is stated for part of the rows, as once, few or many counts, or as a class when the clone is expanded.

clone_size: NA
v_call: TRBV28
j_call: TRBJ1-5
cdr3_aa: CASSSIRQPVQPQHF

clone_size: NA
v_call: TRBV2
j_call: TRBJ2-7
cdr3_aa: CASSAGTGVEEQYF

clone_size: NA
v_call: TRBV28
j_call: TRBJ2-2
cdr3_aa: CASSVSSGLGGDTGELFF

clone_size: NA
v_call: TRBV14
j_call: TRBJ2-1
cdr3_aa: CASSLLAGTSGGEQFF

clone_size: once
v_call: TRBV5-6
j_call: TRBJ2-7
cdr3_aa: CASSPIRRTTGKSGEQYF

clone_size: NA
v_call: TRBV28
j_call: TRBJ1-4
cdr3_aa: CASSVQGKLFF

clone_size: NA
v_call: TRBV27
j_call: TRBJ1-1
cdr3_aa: CASSRDGEAFF

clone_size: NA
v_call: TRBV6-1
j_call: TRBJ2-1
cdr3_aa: CASSERSGSSSEQFF

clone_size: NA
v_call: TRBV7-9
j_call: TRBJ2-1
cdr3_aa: CASSLSAGINEQFF

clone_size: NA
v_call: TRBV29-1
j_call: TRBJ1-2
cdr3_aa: CSALDKNYGYTF

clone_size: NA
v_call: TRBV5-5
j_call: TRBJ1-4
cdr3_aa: CASSLGGVTGVNEKLFF

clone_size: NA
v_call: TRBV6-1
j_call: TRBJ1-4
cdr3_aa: CASSVVGGTNEKLFF

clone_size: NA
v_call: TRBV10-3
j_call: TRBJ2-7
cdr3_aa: CAISESLQDYEQYF

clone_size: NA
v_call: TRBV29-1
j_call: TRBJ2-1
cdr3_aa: CSVEDGVRYNEQFF

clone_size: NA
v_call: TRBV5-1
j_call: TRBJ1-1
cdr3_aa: CASSLQGAPTNTEAFF

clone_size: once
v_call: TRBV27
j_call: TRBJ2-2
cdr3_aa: CASGEGRYTGELFF

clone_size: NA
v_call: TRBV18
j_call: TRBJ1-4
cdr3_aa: CASSPRGASATNEKLFF

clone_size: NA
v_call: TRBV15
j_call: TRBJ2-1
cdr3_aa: CATSGQMNSYNEQFF

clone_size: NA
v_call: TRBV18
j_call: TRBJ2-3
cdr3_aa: CASSPPGGRGDTQYF

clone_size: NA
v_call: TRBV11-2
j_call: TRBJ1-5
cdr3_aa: CASSSQPGQGLHF

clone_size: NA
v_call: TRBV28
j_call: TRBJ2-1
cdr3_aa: CASTTGTSVYNEQFF

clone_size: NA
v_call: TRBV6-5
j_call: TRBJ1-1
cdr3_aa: CASSSGQTMNTEAFF

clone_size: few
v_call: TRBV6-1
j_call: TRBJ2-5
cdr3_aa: CASSGAEQETQYF

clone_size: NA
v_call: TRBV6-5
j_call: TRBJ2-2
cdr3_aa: CASSRTGGNPGELFF

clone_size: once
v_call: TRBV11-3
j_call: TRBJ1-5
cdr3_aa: CASSSRERPQHF

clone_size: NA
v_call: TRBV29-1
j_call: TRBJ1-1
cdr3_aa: CSVSDTLNTEAFF

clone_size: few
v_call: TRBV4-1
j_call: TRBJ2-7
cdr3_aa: CASSLRTGGRTYEQYF

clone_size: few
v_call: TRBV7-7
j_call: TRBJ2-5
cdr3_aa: CASSPDRGGQETQYF

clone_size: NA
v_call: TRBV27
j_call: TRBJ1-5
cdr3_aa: CASSLSGQGSGQPQHF

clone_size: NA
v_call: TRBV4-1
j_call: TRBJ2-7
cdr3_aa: CASSQEGGYEQYF

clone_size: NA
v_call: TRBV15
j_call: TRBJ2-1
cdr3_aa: CATGPPRVSYNEQFF

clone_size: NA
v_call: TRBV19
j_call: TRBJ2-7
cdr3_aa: CASRLRPDGSYEQYF

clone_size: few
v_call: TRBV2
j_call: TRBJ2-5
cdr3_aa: CASSERAGVPKTQYF

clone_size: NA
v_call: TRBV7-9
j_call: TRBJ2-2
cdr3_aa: CASSPQTVHGELFF

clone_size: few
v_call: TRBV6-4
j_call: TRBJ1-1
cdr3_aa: CASSAGTVGLLTEAFF

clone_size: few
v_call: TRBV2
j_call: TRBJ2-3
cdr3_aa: CASDQREGTDTQYF

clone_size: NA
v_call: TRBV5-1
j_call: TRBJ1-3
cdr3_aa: CASSLVSAGNTIYF

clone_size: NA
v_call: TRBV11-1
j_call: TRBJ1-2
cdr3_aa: CASSLGQGYGYTF

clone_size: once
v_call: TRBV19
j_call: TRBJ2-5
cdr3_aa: CASSPRAFGLAGSETQYF

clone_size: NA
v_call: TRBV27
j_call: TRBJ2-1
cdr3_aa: CASSLLLGPISYNEQFF

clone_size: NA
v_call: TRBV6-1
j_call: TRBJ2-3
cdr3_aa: CASSERRDTQYF

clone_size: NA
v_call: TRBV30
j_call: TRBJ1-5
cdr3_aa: CAWSVDSFQPQHF

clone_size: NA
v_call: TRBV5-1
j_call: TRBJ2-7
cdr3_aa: CASSLDPVGSSYEQYF

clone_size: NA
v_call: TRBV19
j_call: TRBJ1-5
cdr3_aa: CASSARGPAGQPQHF

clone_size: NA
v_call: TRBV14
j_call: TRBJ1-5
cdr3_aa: CASSQYRTGGSLANNQPQHF

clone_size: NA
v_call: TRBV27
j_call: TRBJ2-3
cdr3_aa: CASSLLASWPDTQYF